This T cell receptor beta chain is drawn from a study of blood T cell repertoires in COVID-19. The wider study: PBMCs, B-cell-depleted T cells, or T cells provided the cDNA or gDNA that made up the material.

Assay used: immunoSEQ multiplex PCR; TCRdb lists only in-frame clones, some missing. The profile shows more than 65,000 clones, almost 85% of them singletons. The CDR3 spans 15 residues. The V gene's germline CDR1 is MGHRA and CDR2 YSYEKL. The trim removed 3 bases at V and 8 bases at J, leaving 6 bases unmatched. The sample holds a few counts of this clone. Specimen: peripheral blood. The chain links TRBV4-1 to TRBJ2-2, with 10 nucleotides matching TRBD1. The sequence derives from a human donor in a cohort sampled during active COVID-19. CDR3 amino acids: CASSQEDRGRGELFF. As DNA, the CDR3 is TGCGCCAGCAGCCAGGAAGACAGGGGGCGAGGGGAGCTGTTTTTT.